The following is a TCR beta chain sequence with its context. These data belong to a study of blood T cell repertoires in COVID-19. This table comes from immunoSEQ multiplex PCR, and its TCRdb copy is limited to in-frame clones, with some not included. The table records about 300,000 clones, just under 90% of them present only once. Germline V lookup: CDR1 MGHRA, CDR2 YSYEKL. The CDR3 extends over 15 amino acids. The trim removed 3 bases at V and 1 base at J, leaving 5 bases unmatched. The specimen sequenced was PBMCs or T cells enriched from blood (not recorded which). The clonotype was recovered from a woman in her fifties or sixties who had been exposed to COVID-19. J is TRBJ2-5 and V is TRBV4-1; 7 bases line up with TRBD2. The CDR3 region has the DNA TGCGCCAGCAGCCACCTCCTAGCGGCCCAAGAGACCCAGTACTTC. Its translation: CASSHLLAAQETQYF.